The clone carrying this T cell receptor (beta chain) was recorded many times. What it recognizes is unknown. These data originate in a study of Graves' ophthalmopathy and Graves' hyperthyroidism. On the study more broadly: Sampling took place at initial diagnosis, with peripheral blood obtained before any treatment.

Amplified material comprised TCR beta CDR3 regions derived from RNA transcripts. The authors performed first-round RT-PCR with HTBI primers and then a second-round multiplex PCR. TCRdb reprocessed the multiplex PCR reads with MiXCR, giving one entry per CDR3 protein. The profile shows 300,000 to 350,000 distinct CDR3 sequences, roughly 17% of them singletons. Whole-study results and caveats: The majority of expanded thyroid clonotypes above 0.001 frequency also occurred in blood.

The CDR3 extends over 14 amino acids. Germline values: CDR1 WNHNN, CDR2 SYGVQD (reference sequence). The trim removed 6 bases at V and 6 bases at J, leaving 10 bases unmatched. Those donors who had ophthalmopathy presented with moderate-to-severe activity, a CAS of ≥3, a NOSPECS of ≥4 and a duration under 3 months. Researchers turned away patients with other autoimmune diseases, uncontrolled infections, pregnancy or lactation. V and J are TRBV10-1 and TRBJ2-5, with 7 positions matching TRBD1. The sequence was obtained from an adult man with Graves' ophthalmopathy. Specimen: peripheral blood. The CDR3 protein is CASSPRGGGKTQYF. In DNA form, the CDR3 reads TGCGCCAGCAGCCCTCGAGGGGGCGGAAAGACCCAGTACTTC.